Listed here is a single T cell receptor beta chain. TCRdb's table, derived via immunoSEQ multiplex PCR, lists solely in-frame clones and lacks some. The sample includes roughly 260,000 clones, more than 75% of them seen just once. The CDR3 is made up of 16 amino acids. Germline V gene sequence: CDR1 SGHNT, CDR2 YYREEE (reference sequence). V shed 3 bases and J 1 base; nucleotides not matched to a gene: 5. This specimen comes from a study of cytomegalovirus exposure and HLA in healthy donors. The material sequenced was PBMCs. The TCR originated in a man aged 18 to 30 in good health and CMV-seronegative. The J gene is TRBJ2-3, the V gene TRBV5-4, with TRBD2 identical over 10 bases. DNA for the CDR3: TGTGCCAGCAGCTCCCTAGCGGGAGAGGGCACAGATACGCAGTATTTT. It is translated as CASSSLAGEGTDTQYF.